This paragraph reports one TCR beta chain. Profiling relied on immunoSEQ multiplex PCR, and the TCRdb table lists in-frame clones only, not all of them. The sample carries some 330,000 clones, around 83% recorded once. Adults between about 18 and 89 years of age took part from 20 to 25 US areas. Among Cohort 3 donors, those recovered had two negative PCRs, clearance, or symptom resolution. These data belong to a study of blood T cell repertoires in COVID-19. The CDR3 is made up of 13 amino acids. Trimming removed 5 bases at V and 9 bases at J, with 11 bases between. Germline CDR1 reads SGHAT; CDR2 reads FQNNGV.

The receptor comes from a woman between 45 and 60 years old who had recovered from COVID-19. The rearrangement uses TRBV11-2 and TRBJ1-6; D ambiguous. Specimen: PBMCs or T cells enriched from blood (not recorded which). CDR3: CASSPSPGSPLHF. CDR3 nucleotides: TGTGCCAGCAGCCCCTCCCCCGGTTCACCCCTCCACTTT.